The entry that follows covers one T cell receptor (beta chain) sequence. This record belongs to a study of blood T cell repertoires in COVID-19. Germline V lookup: CDR1 SGDLS, CDR2 YYNGEE. This CDR3 contains 15 residues. Between the trimmed V and J ends, which lost 4 bases and 10 bases, there was a span of 18 bases. The protocol was immunoSEQ multiplex PCR, while the TCRdb copy is restricted to in-frame clones and leaves out a portion. The profile shows under 300,000 clones, almost 90% of them singletons. This sequence joins TRBV9 and TRBJ1-6; D gene uncertain. This sequence originates from a woman between 55 and 75 years old with COVID-19, enrolled during active disease. Sample: peripheral blood. The CDR3 is CASSIAGLRWSPLHF. The CDR3 nucleotides are TGTGCCAGCAGCATCGCGGGTCTCCGGTGGTCACCCCTCCACTTT.